These 24 T cell receptor beta chains came from one sample sequenced in a study of human T cells and chemical hapten exposure (dated by TCRdb to the early 2020s). Reading the label with the study, this specimen's time point is: patch test 3, about 24 weeks after DPC sensitization. This specimen's treatment or condition label, per the study, means: therapeutic diphenylcyclopropenone sensitization with weekly scalp DPC. Receptor amplification or capture employed RACE. For sequencing, a NextSeq 500 was employed. Using fastp at Q25 and MiXCR, TCRdb reprocessed the public reads and kept productive beta chains. Every CDR3 protein is listed once, alongside the most common genes and DNA of its rows. The sample table holds 100,000 or so distinct CDR3 sequences, of which under 40% were seen once. Less than 3% of the sample comes from the top ten. The sample was whole blood, taken in connection with sensitization to the hapten diphenylcyclopropenone (DPC). The receptors were gathered from a man in his forties with alopecia areata. Some clones in this sample may be carry-over from other donors' samples.

Only a few counts were recorded for this clonotype. J is TRBJ2-3 and V is TRBV18; D not certain. CDR1 and CDR2 (germline): KGHSH, LQKENI. This CDR3 has 14 amino acids. With 8 bases removed from V and 0 bases from J, the gap between germline ends came to 12 bases. The CDR3 region has the DNA TGTGCCAGCCAAGGGTTGTCTAGCACAGATACGCAGTATTTT. Its translation: CASQGLSSTDTQYF.

This clonotype was counted a few times. The CDR3 DNA sequence: TGTGCCAGCACCCCGATTATGGGGCGGGCTTTCTTT. Protein: CASTPIMGRAFF. The chain links TRBV6-6 to TRBJ1-1; a possible D gene is TRBD1 (5 bases). This CDR3 spans 12 amino acids. The ends were cut back, 7 bases at V and 11 bases at J, with 17 bases in the middle. Per germline, CDR1 MNHNY and CDR2 SVGAGI (reference sequence).

The chain combines TRBV4-3 with TRBJ2-7; 7 bases agree with TRBD2. This CDR3 contains 14 residues. Unmatched junction bases numbered 6, after V lost 4 bases and J lost 3 bases. Germline loops: CDR1 LGHNA, CDR2 YSLEER. DNA of the CDR3: TGCGCCAGCAGCCGTCGCCCTAGCGGCTACGAGCAGTACGTC. Its protein product is CASSRRPSGYEQYV.

This clonotype turned up a few times. The chain joins TRBV12-3 or TRBV12-4 to TRBJ1-1; D is unresolved. The V end lost 1 base, the J end lost 4 bases, and 10 bases lay between the germline ends. CDR3 length: 14 residues. This CDR3 reads CASSLGGRGTEAFF. CDR3 DNA sequence: TGTGCCAGCAGTTTAGGAGGACGGGGCACTGAAGCTTTCTTT.

J is TRBJ1-3 and V is TRBV7-3; D not resolved. The CDR3 is 15 residues long. The germline V gene has CDR1 SGHTA and CDR2 FQGTGA. V lost 4 bases to trimming and J lost 1 base, with 11 bases between them. The CDR3 here is CASSSHGLSGNTIYF. The DNA of the CDR3 is TGTGCCAGCAGCTCGCACGGTTTATCTGGAAACACCATATATTTT.

The V and J genes are TRBV5-1 and TRBJ2-2, with D possibly matching TRBD1 (6 bases). Trimming shortened V by 1 base and J by 5 bases, and 9 bases separated the two germline ends. CDR3 length: 14 residues. Germline V CDR1 and CDR2: SGHRS, YFSETQ. Here the CDR3 reads CASSLNQGTGELFF. The CDR3 DNA reads TGCGCCAGCAGCTTGAATCAGGGGACCGGGGAGCTGTTTTTT.

V usage is TRBV5-1 and J usage is TRBJ2-7; TRBD1 agrees at 11 bases. The CDR3 runs to 16 residues. V gave up 3 bases and J gave up 6 bases; unmatched junction bases: 11. CDR1 and CDR2 from the germline V gene are SGHRS and YFSETQ. CDR3 loop: CASSSGYRDRGTEQYF. The DNA of the CDR3 is TGCGCCAGCAGCTCCGGCTATCGGGACAGGGGGACCGAGCAGTACTTC.

This clonotype was seen more than once but under ten times. V gene TRBV20-1 combines with J gene TRBJ2-1, with D unclear. The CDR3 sequence is 14 residues long. Germline V CDR1 and CDR2: DFQATT, SNEGSKA (reference sequence). Deletions cut 0 bases from V and 0 bases from J, with 6 bases between. CDR3 residues: CSARDLSSYNEQFF. Here the CDR3 DNA reads TGCAGTGCTAGAGACCTGAGCTCCTACAATGAGCAGTTCTTC.

This clonotype was counted a few times. The rearrangement uses TRBV6-5 and TRBJ2-7; unclear D gene. Trimming cost V 4 bases and J 7 bases, with 8 bases left between them. The CDR3 has 11 residues. In germline, CDR1 is MNHEY, CDR2 SVGAGI. The chain's CDR3 is CASSLLTEQYF. In nucleotides, the CDR3 is TGTGCCAGCAGTTTGTTAACGGAGCAGTACTTC.

This sequence joins TRBV28 and TRBJ1-1, with 9 bases matching TRBD1. Germline assignment: CDR1 MDHEN and CDR2 SYDVKM. V dropped 6 bases and J dropped 1; count of bases not matched to a gene: 6. The CDR3 consists of 15 residues. The CDR3 here is CASRSLDRGNTEAFF. CDR3 sequence (DNA): TGTGCCAGCAGATCTCTGGACAGGGGGAACACTGAAGCTTTCTTT.

The chain recombines TRBV7-9 with TRBJ2-7; D may be TRBD1 (5 bases). The CDR3 covers 16 residues. Germline V gene data show CDR1 as SEHNR and CDR2 as FQNEAQ (reference sequence). Between the trimmed V and J ends, which lost 5 bases and 3 bases, there was a span of 20 bases. CDR3 bases: TGTGCCAGCAGCCCTCCTGGGGCACCTGGGTACTACGAGCAGTACTTC. Its protein product is CASSPPGAPGYYEQYF.

This clonotype was observed at least ten times. The chain carries TRBV30 and TRBJ1-5, with 8 positions matching TRBD1. J was trimmed by 3 bases and V by 2 bases; bases with no gene match: 9. CDR1 and CDR2 (germline): GTSNPN, SVGIG (reference sequence). This CDR3 spans 16 amino acids. CDR3: CAWSRPGQAYNQPQHF. The CDR3 nucleotides are TGTGCCTGGAGTCGACCGGGACAGGCATACAATCAGCCCCAGCATTTT.

The V gene is TRBV3-1, the J gene TRBJ2-4, with unresolved D. V was shortened by 3 bases and J by 2 bases, with 5 bases between the two germline ends. Germline V gene lookup returns CDR1 LGHDT and CDR2 YNNKEL (reference sequence). The CDR3 consists of 13 residues. CDR3: CASSQGTKNIQYF. The CDR3 nucleotides read TGTGCCAGCAGCCAGGGCACCAAAAACATTCAGTACTTC.

The chain recombines TRBV29-1 with TRBJ1-1, with TRBD1 as a possible D gene (6 bases). Germline V gene lookup returns CDR1 SQVTM and CDR2 ANQGSEA. The CDR3 runs to 15 residues. V was pared by 5 bases and J by 4 bases, with 20 bases between. The DNA of the CDR3 is TGCAGCGTTTTTAAGAGGGGGTTACAGGGCACTGAAGCTTTCTTT. Its protein product is CSVFKRGLQGTEAFF.

The V call is TRBV27, the J call TRBJ2-6, with 10 bases identical to TRBD2. The CDR3 runs to 17 residues. CDR1 MNHEY and CDR2 SMNVEV come from the germline V gene (reference sequence). Unmatched junction bases numbered 3, after V lost 4 bases and J lost 0 bases. In DNA, the CDR3 is TGTGCCAGCAGTTATAGACTAGCGGGCTCTGGGGCCAACGTCCTGACTTTC. Translation: CASSYRLAGSGANVLTF.

This clonotype was seen more than once but under ten times. The V call is TRBV6-5, the J call TRBJ1-5; D possibly corresponds to TRBD1 (6 bases). CDR3 length: 15 amino acids. Trimming removed 6 bases at V and 5 bases at J, with 17 bases between. Germline lookup yields CDR1 MNHEY and CDR2 SVGAGI. This CDR3 is CASSRTVFGDQPQHF. CDR3 coding DNA: TGTGCCAGCAGCCGGACAGTTTTTGGCGATCAGCCCCAGCATTTT.

This clonotype was detected a few times. This chain links TRBV10-3 with TRBJ2-3, with 9 bases identical to TRBD1. J gave up 2 bases and V 10 bases, and 7 bases lay outside the gene matches. The CDR3 loop spans 14 amino acids. Germline loops: CDR1 ENHRY, CDR2 SYGVKD. The CDR3 DNA is TGTGCCACCCGGGACAGGGTGTCCACAGATACGCAGTATTTT. Translating it yields CATRDRVSTDTQYF.

The chain links TRBV6-2 or TRBV6-3 to TRBJ2-7; D unresolved. V was shortened by 5 bases and J by 4 bases, with 18 bases between the two germline ends. This CDR3 contains 15 residues. Germline V gene lookup returns CDR1 MNHEY and CDR2 SVGEGT. In DNA, the CDR3 is TGTGCCAGCAGTGACCCCGACACGGTGAGATACGAGCAGTACGTC. Its translation: CASSDPDTVRYEQYV.

The rearrangement links TRBV7-8 to TRBJ2-1; TRBD2 aligns across 8 bases. CDR3 size: 16 residues. The J segment lost 7 bases and the V segment lost 5 bases, leaving 13 bases of the junction unmatched. Germline assignment: CDR1 SGHVS and CDR2 FQNEAQ. Here the CDR3 DNA reads TGTGCCAGCAGCACCCGGGGGGGAGCGGGAGTGAATGAGCAGTTCTTC. Protein product: CASSTRGGAGVNEQFF.

This clonotype was counted between two and nine times. The DNA of the CDR3 is TGCAGCGTTTCGGGACAGGCAATCGAAGCTTTCTTT. It encodes CSVSGQAIEAFF. V is TRBV29-1 and J is TRBJ1-1; 8 bases map to TRBD1. This CDR3 comprises 12 residues. Looked up from germline, CDR1 is SQVTM and CDR2 is ANQGSEA. V shed 5 bases and J 8 bases; nucleotides not matched to a gene: 7.

This clonotype was found a few times. The chain links TRBV28 to TRBJ2-3; 13 bases fit TRBD2. CDR1 and CDR2 (germline): MDHEN, SYDVKM. The CDR3 totals 18 residues. With V trimmed by 8 bases and J by 2 bases, 13 bases remained unmatched. The CDR3 region has the DNA TGTGCCAGCGGAGCTTTCGGGACTAGCGGGGCCTCCACAGATACGCAGTATTTT. This sequence encodes CASGAFGTSGASTDTQYF.

This clonotype was detected only a few times. The chain uses TRBV6-2 or TRBV6-3 and TRBJ2-7; 9 bases line up with TRBD2. V shed 5 bases, J shed 10 bases, and the junction held 6 bases outside the gene matches. Germline V gene sequence: CDR1 MNHEY, CDR2 SVGEGT. The CDR3 has 12 residues. Here the CDR3 DNA reads TGTGCCAGCAGTGGGCTAGCGGGGACCCAGTACGTC. This sequence encodes CASSGLAGTQYV.

V gene TRBV20-1 combines with J gene TRBJ1-5; 7 positions match TRBD1. Germline CDR1 DFQATT, CDR2 SNEGSKA (reference sequence). The CDR3 spans 16 residues. Trimming removed 4 bases from V and 3 bases from J; junction bases left unmatched: 12. The CDR3 nucleotides are TGCAGTGCTATCCGGACAGGTTGGGAGACCAATCAGCCCCAGCATTTT. Its translation is CSAIRTGWETNQPQHF.

In this sample, this clonotype turned up once. The CDR3 DNA reads as TGTGCCAGCAGCTTAGCACTACAGTTTAATAATTCACCCCTCCACTTT. Translated: CASSLALQFNNSPLHF. The chain combines TRBV7-9 with TRBJ1-6; D gene uncertain. The CDR3 consists of 16 residues. CDR1 and CDR2 from the germline V gene are SEHNR and FQNEAQ (reference sequence). Trimming left V 0 bases short and J 5 bases short, with 11 bases between.